This TCR beta chain was recorded in a study of shared clonotypes between healthy human individuals. At the level of the study: Three plates were used per donor for CD4 naive, three for CD4 memory, two for CD8 naive and one for CD8 memory. The study's findings and limits: Sampling covered blood only; tissue repertoires likely differ.

The sorted-subset replicate PCRs were given about 200 ng DNA, which is around 29,000 T cell genomes. The assay was immunoSEQ multiplex PCR, and TCRdb's table has in-frame clones only and misses some. This table holds 1.4 million or so clones, roughly 98.5% found once. This CDR3 spans 14 amino acids. The germline gives CDR1 SEHNR, CDR2 FQNEAQ (reference sequence). Trimming shortened V by 0 bases and J by 2 bases, and 8 bases separated the two germline ends. The count of this clone is one. Its antigen is as yet unknown. This clonotype was obtained from a young man in good health. The specimen sequenced was naive CD4+ T cells sorted from blood. Subset given: CD45RA+ positively selected. The chain uses TRBV7-9 and TRBJ2-7; no firm D call. The CDR3 here is CASSLARVPYEQYF. The CDR3 nucleotides are TGTGCCAGCAGCTTAGCGCGCGTCCCCTACGAGCAGTACTTC.